Below, one TCR beta chain is given with its context. These data come from a study of blood T cell repertoires in COVID-19. The overall study: From the United States, Italy and Spain came samples of acute and convalescent COVID-19.

From germline, CDR1 is SGHAT and CDR2 FQNNGV. This CDR3 comprises 16 residues. Between the trimmed V and J ends, which lost 5 bases and 2 bases, there was a span of 19 bases. Sequencing used immunoSEQ multiplex PCR; TCRdb keeps in-frame clones, though not all of them. The data contain 300,000 to 450,000 clones, more than 70% of them singletons. The study recruited people aged 18 to 89 years across about two dozen US areas. This TCR derives from a woman under 30 who had recovered from COVID-19. Sequencing was carried out using PBMCs or T cells enriched from blood (not recorded which). This chain uses TRBV11-2 with TRBJ2-7; D might be TRBD1 (6 bases). The DNA for the CDR3 is TGTGCCAGCAGCCTTAGTAGGGGCCAGGGGACCTACGAGCAGTACTTC. It is translated as CASSLSRGQGTYEQYF.